The 18 T cell receptor beta chains given below trace back to one sample, sequenced in a study of control samples from healthy donors and cancer patients (dated by TCRdb to 2018 to 2021). The protocol used for the library was the immunoSEQ multiplex PCR assay. Drawn from immuneACCESS, this table holds only the in-frame rearrangements with V and J called that TCRdb kept. Clones are partly lost; checked studies trace under half to an unresolved V gene and leave the rest unexplained. Recorded for this sample are just under 150,000 clones; more than 85% of them occurred a single time. Of the sample, approximately 2.9% is held by the ten largest clones. Sequenced material: blood. Receptors were obtained from a man aged 25 to 40 in good health.

The gene calls are TRBV7-2 and TRBJ1-1; D possibly corresponds to TRBD1 (5 bases). CDR3 length: 13 residues. Germline V CDR1 and CDR2: SGHTA, FQGNSA. Trimming took 5 bases from V and 6 from J, leaving 13 bases between them. CDR3 protein: CASSLGVGAEAFF. The CDR3 DNA sequence: TGTGCCAGCAGCCTAGGGGTGGGCGCTGAAGCTTTCTTT.

The chain combines TRBV7-2 with TRBJ2-7; D possibly corresponds to TRBD2 (6 bases). The germline V gene has CDR1 SGHTA and CDR2 FQGNSA. V gave up 7 bases and J gave up 3 bases, with 16 bases separating them. The CDR3 runs 14 residues. CDR3 bases: TGTGCCAGCACCCGTGGGGGGACTGTCTACGAGCAGTACTTC. Protein sequence: CASTRGGTVYEQYF.

The chain recombines TRBV27 with TRBJ2-1; D is possibly TRBD2 (6 bases). The CDR3 extends over 14 amino acids. The germline V gene has CDR1 MNHEY and CDR2 SMNVEV (reference sequence). The V end was cut by 3 bases, the J end by 9 bases, with 15 bases between. The CDR3 DNA reads as TGTGCCAGCAGTTTGTCCGGCGGGGCAAGTGAGCAGTTCTTC. Encoded protein: CASSLSGGASEQFF.

V usage is TRBV28 and J usage is TRBJ1-4; 8 bases are shared with TRBD1. The CDR3 spans 14 residues. With 5 bases clipped from V and 5 bases from J, the junction kept 4 bases outside the gene matches. CDR1 is MDHEN, CDR2 SYDVKM, per germline. CDR3 region: CASSPRDRNEKLFF. As DNA, the CDR3 is TGTGCCAGCAGTCCGCGGGACAGGAATGAAAAACTGTTTTTT.

V is TRBV19 and J is TRBJ1-2; 7 nucleotides line up with TRBD1. This CDR3 is 14 amino acids long. Trimming removed 5 bases from V and 3 bases from J; junction bases left unmatched: 6. Germline lookup yields CDR1 LNHDA and CDR2 SQIVND (reference sequence). The CDR3 bases are TGTGCCAGTAGTGTGGCAGGGGGGTACTATGGCTACACCTTC. Its protein product is CASSVAGGYYGYTF.

The V call is TRBV5-1, the J call TRBJ1-2; 7 bases are a match to TRBD1. This CDR3 has 16 amino acids. The germline gives CDR1 SGHRS, CDR2 YFSETQ. V lost 0 bases and J lost 8; bases outside the gene matches: 13. CDR3 loop: CASSLDPTGWGYGYTF. In nucleotides, the CDR3 is TGCGCCAGCAGCTTGGATCCGACAGGGTGGGGCTACGGCTACACCTTC.

V is TRBV27 and J is TRBJ2-1, with 9 bases lining up with TRBD2. Trimming removed 4 bases from V and 0 bases from J; junction bases left unmatched: 4. This CDR3 spans 16 amino acids. Per the germline V gene, CDR1 is MNHEY and CDR2 is SMNVEV (reference sequence). In DNA, the CDR3 is TGTGCCAGCAGTTCGCCTAGCGGGGTCTCCTACAATGAGCAGTTCTTC. Protein product: CASSSPSGVSYNEQFF.

The chain links TRBV29-1 to TRBJ2-1; D ambiguous. The V end lost 6 bases, the J end lost 7 bases, and 16 bases lay between the germline ends. Germline assignment: CDR1 SQVTM and CDR2 ANQGSEA. CDR3 length equals 13 residues. CDR3 in amino acids: CSVRPPEVNEQFF. Written as DNA, the CDR3 is TGCAGCGTCCGACCGCCAGAAGTGAATGAGCAGTTCTTC.

The chain carries TRBV7-9 and TRBJ1-2, with 10 bases identical to TRBD1. The CDR3 has 14 residues. CDR1 is SEHNR and CDR2 is FQNEAQ in the germline V gene (reference sequence). The junction had 4 bases not matched to a gene; V was cut back by 5 bases and J by 4 bases. The CDR3 DNA is TGTGCCAGCAGCCCACGACAGGGGGCCTATGGCTACACCTTC. It encodes CASSPRQGAYGYTF.

The chain carries TRBV5-6 and TRBJ2-7; D unclear. The V end lost 0 bases, the J end lost 0 bases, and 7 bases lay between the germline ends. Looked up from germline, CDR1 is SGHDT and CDR2 is YYEEEE. This CDR3 is built from 14 residues. CDR3 loop: CASSLGPNSYEQYF. The CDR3 DNA is TGTGCCAGCAGCTTGGGGCCCAACTCCTACGAGCAGTACTTC.

V and J are TRBV21-1 and TRBJ1-5. TRBV21-1 is reported as a pseudogene. There are 16 residues in the CDR3. CDR3 in amino acids: CASSKDPGRSNQPQHF. The CDR3 DNA is TGTGCCAGCAGCAAAGATCCGGGACGGAGCAATCAGCCCCAGCATTTT.

This chain uses TRBV10-1 with TRBJ1-4; unclear D gene. CDR3 length: 19 residues. Looked up from germline, CDR1 is WNHNN and CDR2 is SYGVQD (reference sequence). The V gene lost 5 bases and the J gene lost 0 bases, with 22 bases spanning the gap. The CDR3 loop reads CASSSPPLGARSTNEKLFF. The CDR3 coding sequence is TGCGCCAGCAGTAGTCCTCCATTGGGCGCCAGATCAACTAATGAAAAACTGTTTTTT.

The chain is built from TRBV27 and TRBJ2-3; D is possibly TRBD2 (6 bases). CDR1 MNHEY and CDR2 SMNVEV come from the germline V gene (reference sequence). The V end lost 6 bases, the J end lost 8 bases, and 12 bases lay between the germline ends. This CDR3 region has 12 residues. The CDR3 is CASRQRLGTQYF. For the CDR3, the DNA is TGTGCCAGCAGACAAAGACTAGGTACGCAGTATTTT.

This clone showed up just once. CDR3 amino acids: CASSIATLRDPEAFF. CDR3 coding DNA: TGTGCCAGTAGTATAGCGACCTTAAGGGACCCTGAAGCTTTCTTT. The chain has TRBV19 and TRBJ1-1; maybe TRBD1 (5 bases). In germline, CDR1 is LNHDA, CDR2 SQIVND (reference sequence). The V end was cut by 1 base, the J end by 6 bases, with 15 bases between. The CDR3 sequence is 15 residues long.

The V and J genes are TRBV7-2 and TRBJ2-1; TRBD2 aligns across 16 bases. CDR1 and CDR2 (germline): SGHTA, FQGNSA. J gave up 5 bases and V 4 bases, and 8 bases lay outside the gene matches. The CDR3 loop spans 18 amino acids. The CDR3 DNA is TGTGCCAGCAGCTCCGGGACTAGCGGGGGGGCCCAGAACAATGAGCAGTTCTTC. It encodes CASSSGTSGGAQNNEQFF.

This rearrangement joins TRBV3-1 (or the pseudogene TRBV3-2) to TRBJ1-1; tentative D call: TRBD1 (6 bases). The CDR3 has 13 residues. CDR1 and CDR2 from the germline V gene are LGHDT and YNNKEL (reference sequence). With 4 bases removed from V and 6 bases from J, the gap between germline ends came to 12 bases. CDR3 residues: CASSPGTYSEAFF. In DNA, the CDR3 is TGTGCCAGCAGCCCCGGGACATATTCTGAAGCTTTCTTT.

V and J are TRBV6-5 and TRBJ2-2, with 11 bases that match TRBD1. The CDR3 runs 13 residues. J was trimmed by 6 bases and V by 9 bases; bases with no gene match: 3. Germline loops: CDR1 MNHEY, CDR2 SVGAGI. Written as DNA, the CDR3 is TGTGCCAGGGGACAGGGGGGAGCCGGGGAGCTGTTTTTT. Translating gives CARGQGGAGELFF.

The chain employs TRBV28 and TRBJ2-1; D could derive from TRBD1 or TRBD2 (6 bases each). CDR1 is MDHEN and CDR2 is SYDVKM in the germline V gene. The CDR3 has 11 amino acids. V shed 5 bases and J shed 14 bases, with 13 bases lying between them. Here the CDR3 DNA reads TGTGCCAGCAGTACTGGGGGGCGGGAGTTCTTC. Translation: CASSTGGREFF.